This TCR beta chain was obtained from a study of OX40 agonist ivuxolimab in advanced cancers. Study information: Recorded diagnoses for dose-escalation patients were hepatocellular carcinoma, melanoma, renal cell or head and neck cancer.

Germline V lookup: CDR1 SGHRS, CDR2 YFSETQ. The CDR3 runs 14 residues. V gave up 2 bases and J gave up 1 base, with 7 bases separating them. Study results and limitations: The study observed clonal expansion of CD4+ and CD8+ blood T cells by week 6 at 0.1 to 3.0 mg/kg.

Points on this clone: Its antigen remains unidentified.

Produced via immunoSEQ multiplex PCR; TCRdb's table is partial and in-frame only. Here the sample spans fewer than 55,000 clones, about 85% being singletons. The gene calls are TRBV5-1 and TRBJ1-5; D is unclear. The specimen was CD4+ or CD8+ T cells sorted from blood, collected in a trial of the OX40 agonist ivuxolimab. This sequence originates from an adult with an advanced solid tumor such as melanoma, head and neck, liver or kidney cancer. In DNA form, the CDR3 reads TGCGCCAGCAGCTTAACTTACAGCAATCAGCCCCAGCATTTT. Translating it yields CASSLTYSNQPQHF.